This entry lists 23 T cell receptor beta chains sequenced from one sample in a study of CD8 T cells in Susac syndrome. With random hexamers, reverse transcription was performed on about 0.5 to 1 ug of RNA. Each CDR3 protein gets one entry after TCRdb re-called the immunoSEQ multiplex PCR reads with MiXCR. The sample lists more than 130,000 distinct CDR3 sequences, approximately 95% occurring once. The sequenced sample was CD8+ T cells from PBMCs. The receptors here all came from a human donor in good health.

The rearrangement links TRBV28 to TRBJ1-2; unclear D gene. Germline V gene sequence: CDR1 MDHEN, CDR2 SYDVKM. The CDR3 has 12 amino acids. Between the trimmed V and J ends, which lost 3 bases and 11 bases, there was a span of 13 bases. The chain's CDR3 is CASSLGGWTYTF. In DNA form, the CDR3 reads TGTGCCAGCAGTTTGGGCGGATGGACTTACACCTTC.

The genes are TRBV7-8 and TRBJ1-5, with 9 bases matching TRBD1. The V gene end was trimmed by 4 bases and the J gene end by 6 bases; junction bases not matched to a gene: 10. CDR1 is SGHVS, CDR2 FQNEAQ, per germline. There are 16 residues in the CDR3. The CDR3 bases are TGTGCCAGCAGCTCCGGCCGACAGGGGGTTCTTCAGCCCCAGCATTTT. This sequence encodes CASSSGRQGVLQPQHF.

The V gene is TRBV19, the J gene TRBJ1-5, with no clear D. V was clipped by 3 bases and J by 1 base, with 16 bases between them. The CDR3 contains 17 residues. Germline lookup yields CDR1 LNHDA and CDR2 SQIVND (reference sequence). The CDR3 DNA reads TGTGCCAGTAGTATCTTCGGCGGGAGTATGAGCAATCAGCCCCAGCATTTT. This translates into CASSIFGGSMSNQPQHF.

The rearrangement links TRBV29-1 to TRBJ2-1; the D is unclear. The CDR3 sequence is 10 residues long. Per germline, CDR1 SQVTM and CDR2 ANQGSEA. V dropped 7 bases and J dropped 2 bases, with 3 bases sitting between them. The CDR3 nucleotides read TGCAGCGCAGCCTACAATGAGCAGTTCTTC. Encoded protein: CSAAYNEQFF.

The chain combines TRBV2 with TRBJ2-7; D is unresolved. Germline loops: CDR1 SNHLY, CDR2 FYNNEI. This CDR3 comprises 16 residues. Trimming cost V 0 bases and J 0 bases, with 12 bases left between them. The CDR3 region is CASSEALVHTSYEQYF. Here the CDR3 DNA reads TGTGCCAGCAGTGAAGCCCTAGTCCACACCTCCTACGAGCAGTACTTC.

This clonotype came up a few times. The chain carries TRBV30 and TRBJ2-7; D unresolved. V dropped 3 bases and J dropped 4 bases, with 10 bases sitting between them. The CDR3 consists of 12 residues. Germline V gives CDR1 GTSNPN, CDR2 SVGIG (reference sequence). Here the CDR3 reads CAWSEMGYEQYF. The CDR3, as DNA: TGTGCCTGGAGCGAAATGGGGTACGAGCAGTACTTC.

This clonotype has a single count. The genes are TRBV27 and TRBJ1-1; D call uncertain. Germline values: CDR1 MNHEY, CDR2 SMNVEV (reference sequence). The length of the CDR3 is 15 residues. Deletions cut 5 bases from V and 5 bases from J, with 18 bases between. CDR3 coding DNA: TGTGCCAGCAGTAGAGGTTTGGGTCAAGGGACTGAAGCTTTCTTT. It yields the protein CASSRGLGQGTEAFF.

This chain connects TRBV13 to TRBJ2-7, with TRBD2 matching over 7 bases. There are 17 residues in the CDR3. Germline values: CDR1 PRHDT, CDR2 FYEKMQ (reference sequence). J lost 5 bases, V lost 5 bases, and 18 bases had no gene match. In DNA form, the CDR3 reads TGTGCCAGCAGCCCTCTTTGGTTGGGCGGGAGAACCCACGAGCAGTACTTC. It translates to CASSPLWLGGRTHEQYF.

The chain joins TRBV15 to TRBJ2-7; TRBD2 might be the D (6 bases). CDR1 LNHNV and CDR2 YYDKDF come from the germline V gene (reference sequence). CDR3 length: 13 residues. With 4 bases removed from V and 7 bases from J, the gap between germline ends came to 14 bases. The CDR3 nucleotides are TGTGCCACCAGCACCCGCGGGAACATAGAGCAGTACTTC. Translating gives CATSTRGNIEQYF.

The CDR3 nucleotides are TGCGCCAGCAGCTTCCGGGACTACCAAGAGACCCAGTACTTC. Translation gives CASSFRDYQETQYF. The chain has TRBV5-1 and TRBJ2-5; D might be TRBD2 (6 bases). The CDR3 sequence is 14 residues long. The germline V and J ends were trimmed by 2 bases and 0 bases, with 8 bases remaining between them. Germline CDR1 SGHRS, CDR2 YFSETQ. Full variable domain (outside the CDR3, taken from reference TRBV5-1 and TRBJ2-5): KAGVTQTPRYLIKTRGQQVTLSCSPISGHRSVSWYQQTPGQGLQFLFEYFSETQRNKGNFPGRFSGRQFSNSRSEMNVSTLELGDSALYLCASSFRDYQETQYFGPGTRLLVL.

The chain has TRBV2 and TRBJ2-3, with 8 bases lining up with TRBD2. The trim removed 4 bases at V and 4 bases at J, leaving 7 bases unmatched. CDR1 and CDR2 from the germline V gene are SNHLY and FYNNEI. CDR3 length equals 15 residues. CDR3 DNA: TGTGCCAGCAGTGCCCTGGCGGGAGGACCAGATACGCAGTATTTT. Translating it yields CASSALAGGPDTQYF.

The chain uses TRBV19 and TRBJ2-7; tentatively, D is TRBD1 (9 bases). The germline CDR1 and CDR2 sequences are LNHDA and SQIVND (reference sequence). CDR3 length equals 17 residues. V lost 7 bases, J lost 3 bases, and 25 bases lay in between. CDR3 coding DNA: TGTGCCAGTAACCCCCGGGAGGGACAGGGCACTAACTACGAGCAGTACTTC. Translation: CASNPREGQGTNYEQYF. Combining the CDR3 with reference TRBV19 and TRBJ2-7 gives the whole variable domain DGGITQSPKYLFRKEGQNVTLSCEQNLNHDAMYWYRQDPGQGLRLIYYSQIVNDFQKGDIAEGYSVSREKKESFPLTVTSAQKNPTAFYLCASNPREGQGTNYEQYFGPGTRLTVT.

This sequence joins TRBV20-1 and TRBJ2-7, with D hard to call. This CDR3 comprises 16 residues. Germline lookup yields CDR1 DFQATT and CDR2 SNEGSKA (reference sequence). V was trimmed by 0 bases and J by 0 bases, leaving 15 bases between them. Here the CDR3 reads CSARDSGPHTSYEQYF. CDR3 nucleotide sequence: TGCAGTGCTAGAGATTCCGGGCCCCACACCTCCTACGAGCAGTACTTC.

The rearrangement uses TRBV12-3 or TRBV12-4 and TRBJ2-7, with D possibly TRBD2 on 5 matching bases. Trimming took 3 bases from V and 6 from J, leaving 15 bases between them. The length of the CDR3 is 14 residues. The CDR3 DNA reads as TGTGCCAGCAGTTTTTGGGGAGAGGGCGGCGAGCAGTACTTC. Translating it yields CASSFWGEGGEQYF.

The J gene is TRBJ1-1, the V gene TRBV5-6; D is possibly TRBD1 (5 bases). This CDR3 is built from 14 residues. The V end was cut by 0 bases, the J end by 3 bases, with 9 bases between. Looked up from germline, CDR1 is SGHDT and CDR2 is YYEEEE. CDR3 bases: TGTGCCAGCAGCTTGGCAGGGTTGGACACTGAAGCTTTCTTT. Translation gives CASSLAGLDTEAFF. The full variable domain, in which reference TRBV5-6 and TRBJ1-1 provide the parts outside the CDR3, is DAGVTQSPTHLIKTRGQQVTLRCSPKSGHDTVSWYQQALGQGPQFIFQYYEEEERQRGNFPDRFSGHQFPNYSSELNVNALLLGDSALYLCASSLAGLDTEAFFGQGTRLTVV.

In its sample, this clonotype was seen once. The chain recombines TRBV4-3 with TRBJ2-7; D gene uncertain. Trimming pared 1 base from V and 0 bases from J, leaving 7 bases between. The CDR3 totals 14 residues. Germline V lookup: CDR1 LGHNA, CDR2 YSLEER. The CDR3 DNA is TGCGCCAGCAGCCAAGTCCAGAGCTCCTACGAGCAGTACTTC. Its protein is CASSQVQSSYEQYF.

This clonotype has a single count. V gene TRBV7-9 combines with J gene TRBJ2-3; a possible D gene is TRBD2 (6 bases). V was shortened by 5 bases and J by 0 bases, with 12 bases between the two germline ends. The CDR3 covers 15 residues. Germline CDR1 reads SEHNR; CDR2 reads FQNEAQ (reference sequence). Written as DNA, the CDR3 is TGTGCCAGCAGCCCGGAGGGATCTAGCACAGATACGCAGTATTTT. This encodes CASSPEGSSTDTQYF. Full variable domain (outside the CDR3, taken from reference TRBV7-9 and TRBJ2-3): DTGVSQNPRHKITKRGQNVTFRCDPISEHNRLYWYRQTLGQGPEFLTYFQNEAQLEKSRLLSDRFSAERPKGSFSTLEIQRTEQGDSAMYLCASSPEGSSTDTQYFGPGTRLTVL.

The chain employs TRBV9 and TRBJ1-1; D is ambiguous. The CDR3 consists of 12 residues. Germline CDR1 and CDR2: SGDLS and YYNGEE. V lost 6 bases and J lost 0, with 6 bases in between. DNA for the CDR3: TGTGCCAGCACGGGTTTGAACACTGAAGCTTTCTTT. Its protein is CASTGLNTEAFF.

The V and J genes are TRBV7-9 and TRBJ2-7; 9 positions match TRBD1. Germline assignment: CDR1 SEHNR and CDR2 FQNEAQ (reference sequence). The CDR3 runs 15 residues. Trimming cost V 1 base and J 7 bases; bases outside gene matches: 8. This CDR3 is CASSLDLTGGEEQYF. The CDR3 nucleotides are TGTGCCAGCAGCTTAGATCTGACAGGGGGTGAAGAGCAGTACTTC.

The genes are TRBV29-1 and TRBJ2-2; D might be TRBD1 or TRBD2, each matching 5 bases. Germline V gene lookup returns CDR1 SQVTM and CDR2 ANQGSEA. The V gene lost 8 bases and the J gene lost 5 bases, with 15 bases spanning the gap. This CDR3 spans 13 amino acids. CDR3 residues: CSFPGTGTGELFF. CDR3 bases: TGCAGCTTCCCCGGGACGGGAACCGGGGAGCTGTTTTTT.

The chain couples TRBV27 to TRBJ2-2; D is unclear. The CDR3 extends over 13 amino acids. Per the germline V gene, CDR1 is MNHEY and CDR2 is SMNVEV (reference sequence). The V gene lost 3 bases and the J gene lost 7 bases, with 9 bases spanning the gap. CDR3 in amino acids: CASSFHHNGELFF. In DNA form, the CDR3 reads TGTGCCAGCAGTTTTCATCATAACGGGGAGCTGTTTTTT.

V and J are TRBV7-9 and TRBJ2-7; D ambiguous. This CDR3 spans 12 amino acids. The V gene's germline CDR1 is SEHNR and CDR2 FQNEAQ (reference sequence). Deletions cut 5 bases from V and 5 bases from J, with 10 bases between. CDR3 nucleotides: TGTGCCAGCAGCCTCTCATCTGACGAGCAGTACTTC. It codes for CASSLSSDEQYF.

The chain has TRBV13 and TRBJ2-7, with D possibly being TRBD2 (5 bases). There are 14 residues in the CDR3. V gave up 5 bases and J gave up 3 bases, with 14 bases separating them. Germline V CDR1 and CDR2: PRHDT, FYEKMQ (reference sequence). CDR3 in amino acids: CASSAPERSYEQYF. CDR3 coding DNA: TGTGCCAGCAGCGCCCCTGAGCGGAGCTACGAGCAGTACTTC.